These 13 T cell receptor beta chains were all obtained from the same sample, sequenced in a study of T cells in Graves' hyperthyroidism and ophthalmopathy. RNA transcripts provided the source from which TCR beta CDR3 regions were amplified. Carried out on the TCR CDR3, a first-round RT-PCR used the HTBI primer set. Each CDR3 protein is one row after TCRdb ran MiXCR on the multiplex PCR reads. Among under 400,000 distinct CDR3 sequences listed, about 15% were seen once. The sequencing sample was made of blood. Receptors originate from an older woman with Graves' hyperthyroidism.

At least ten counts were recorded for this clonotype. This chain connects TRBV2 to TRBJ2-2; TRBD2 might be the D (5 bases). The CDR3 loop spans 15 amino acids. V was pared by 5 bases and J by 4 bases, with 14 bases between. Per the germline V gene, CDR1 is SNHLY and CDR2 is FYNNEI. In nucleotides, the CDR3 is TGTGCCAGCAGTCCGTCGCTAGCTAGCACCGGGGAGCTGTTTTTT. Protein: CASSPSLASTGELFF. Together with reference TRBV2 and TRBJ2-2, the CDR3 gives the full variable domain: EPEVTQTPSHQVTQMGQEVILRCVPISNHLYFYWYRQILGQKVEFLVSFYNNEISEKSEIFDDQFSVERPDGSNFTLKIRSTKLEDSAMYFCASSPSLASTGELFFGEGSRLTVL.

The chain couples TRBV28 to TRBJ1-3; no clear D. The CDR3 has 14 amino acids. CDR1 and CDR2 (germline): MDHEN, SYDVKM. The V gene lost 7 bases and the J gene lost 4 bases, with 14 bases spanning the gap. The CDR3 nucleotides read TGTGCCAGCATTCCGGGAGGAAGAGGAAACACCATATATTTT. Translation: CASIPGGRGNTIYF.

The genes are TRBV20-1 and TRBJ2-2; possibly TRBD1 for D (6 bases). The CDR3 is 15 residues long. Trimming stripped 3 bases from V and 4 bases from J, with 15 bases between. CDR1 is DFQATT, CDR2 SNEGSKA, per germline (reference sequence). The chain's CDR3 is CSASGPGAGTGELFF. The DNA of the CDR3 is TGCAGTGCTAGTGGGCCAGGGGCGGGCACCGGGGAGCTGTTTTTT.

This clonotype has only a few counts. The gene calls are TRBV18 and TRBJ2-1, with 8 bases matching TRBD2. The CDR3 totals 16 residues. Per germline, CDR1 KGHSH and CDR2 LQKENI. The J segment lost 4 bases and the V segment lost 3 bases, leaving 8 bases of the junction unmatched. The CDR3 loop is CASSPRGGPPYNEQFF. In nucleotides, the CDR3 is TGTGCCAGCTCACCGCGCGGGGGGCCCCCTTACAATGAGCAGTTCTTC.

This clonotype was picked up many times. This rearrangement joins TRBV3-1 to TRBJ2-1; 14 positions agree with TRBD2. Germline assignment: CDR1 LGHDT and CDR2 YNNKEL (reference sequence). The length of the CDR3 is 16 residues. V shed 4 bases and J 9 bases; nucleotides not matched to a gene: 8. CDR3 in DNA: TGTGCCAGCAGCCCCTGGGGACTAGCGGGAGAAGGTGAGCAGTTCTTC. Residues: CASSPWGLAGEGEQFF.

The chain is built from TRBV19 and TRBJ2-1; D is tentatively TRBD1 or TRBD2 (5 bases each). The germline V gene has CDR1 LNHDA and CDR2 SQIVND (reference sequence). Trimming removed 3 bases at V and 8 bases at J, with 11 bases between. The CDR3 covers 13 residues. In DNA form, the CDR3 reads TGTGCCAGTAGTATCGGGGACGGGGATGAGCAGTTCTTC. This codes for CASSIGDGDEQFF.

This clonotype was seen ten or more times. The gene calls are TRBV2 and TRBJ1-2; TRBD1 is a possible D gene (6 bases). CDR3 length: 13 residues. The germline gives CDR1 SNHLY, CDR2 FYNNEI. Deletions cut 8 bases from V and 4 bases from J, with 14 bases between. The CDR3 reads CASDRDIGYGYTF. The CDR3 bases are TGTGCCAGCGACCGGGACATTGGCTATGGCTACACCTTC.

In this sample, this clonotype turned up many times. In nucleotides, the CDR3 is TGTGCCAGCAGCTCGGGGTCCCATCGCGAGCAGTACTTC. Its protein product is CASSSGSHREQYF. V and J are TRBV5-7 and TRBJ2-7, with TRBD2 as a possible D gene (5 bases). TRBV5-7 has ORF status, its function being uncertain. V was clipped by 3 bases and J by 6 bases, with 13 bases between them. The CDR3 sequence is 13 residues long.

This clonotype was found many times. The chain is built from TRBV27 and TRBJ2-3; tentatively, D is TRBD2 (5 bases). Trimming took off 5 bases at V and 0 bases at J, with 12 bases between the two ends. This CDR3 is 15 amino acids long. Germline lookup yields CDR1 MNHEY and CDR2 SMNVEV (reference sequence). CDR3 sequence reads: CASSPMGASTDTQYF. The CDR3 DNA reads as TGTGCCAGCAGTCCCATGGGAGCGAGCACAGATACGCAGTATTTT.

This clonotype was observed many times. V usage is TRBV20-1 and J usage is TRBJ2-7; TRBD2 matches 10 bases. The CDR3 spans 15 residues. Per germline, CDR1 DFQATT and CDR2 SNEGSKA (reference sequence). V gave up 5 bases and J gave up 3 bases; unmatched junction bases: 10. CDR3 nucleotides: TGCAGTGCTTTCTCGACTAGCGGGCCAAGCTACGAGCAGTACTTC. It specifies CSAFSTSGPSYEQYF.

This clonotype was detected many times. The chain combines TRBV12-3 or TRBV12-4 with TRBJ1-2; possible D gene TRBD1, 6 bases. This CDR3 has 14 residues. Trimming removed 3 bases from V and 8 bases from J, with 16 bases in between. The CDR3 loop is CASSFNRAWGGYTF. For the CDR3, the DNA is TGTGCCAGCAGTTTTAACAGGGCCTGGGGGGGCTACACCTTC.

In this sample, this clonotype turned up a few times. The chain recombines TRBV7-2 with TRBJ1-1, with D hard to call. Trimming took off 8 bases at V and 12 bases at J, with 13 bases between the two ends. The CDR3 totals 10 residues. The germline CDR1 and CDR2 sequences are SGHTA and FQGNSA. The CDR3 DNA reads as TGTGCCAGCGGCTCTGTTGTAACTTTCTTT. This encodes CASGSVVTFF.

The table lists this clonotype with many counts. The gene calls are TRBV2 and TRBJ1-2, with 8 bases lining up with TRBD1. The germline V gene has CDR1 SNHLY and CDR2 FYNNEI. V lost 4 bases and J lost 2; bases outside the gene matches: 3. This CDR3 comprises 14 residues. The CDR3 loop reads CASSVRQGNYGYTF. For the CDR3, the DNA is TGTGCCAGCAGTGTAAGACAGGGGAACTATGGCTACACCTTC.